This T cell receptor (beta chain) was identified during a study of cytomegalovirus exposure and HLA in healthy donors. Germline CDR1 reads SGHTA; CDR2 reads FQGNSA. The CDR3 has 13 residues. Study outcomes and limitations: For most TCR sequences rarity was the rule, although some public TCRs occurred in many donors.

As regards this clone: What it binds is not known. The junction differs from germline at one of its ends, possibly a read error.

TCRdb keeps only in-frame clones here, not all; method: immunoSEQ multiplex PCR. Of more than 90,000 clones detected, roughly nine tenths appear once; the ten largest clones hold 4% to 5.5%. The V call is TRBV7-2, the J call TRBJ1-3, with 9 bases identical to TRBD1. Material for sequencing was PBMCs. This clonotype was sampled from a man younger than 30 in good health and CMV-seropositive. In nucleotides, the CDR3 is TGTGCCAGCAGCCTCCCACAGGGGGCGAAGTTGGATTTT. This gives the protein CASSLPQGAKLDF.